This TCR beta chain was documented in a study of blood T cell repertoires in COVID-19. Overall study context: Italy, Spain and the United States were the sources of the convalescent and acute COVID-19 samples. The analysed material was cDNA or gDNA that came from T cells, B-cell-depleted T cells, or PBMCs.

Original handling: Amplification of reference gene primers was used by the study to estimate nucleated cell counts. Repertoires were generated with immunoSEQ multiplex PCR, while TCRdb's copy carries only in-frame clones and drops some. The DNA was the basis for D and trimming; V, J and clone size are from that table. The data hold roughly 48,000 clones, with more than 70% observed a single time. This CDR3 region has 13 residues. The V gene end was trimmed by 11 bases and the J gene end by 1 base; junction bases not matched to a gene: 3. Germline-derived CDR1 and CDR2 are SNHLY and FYNNEI. Sequencing was performed on peripheral blood. This chain joins TRBV2 and TRBJ2-3; 10 bases align to TRBD2. The TCR originated in a human donor in a cohort sampled during active COVID-19. As DNA, the CDR3 is TGTGCCGGCGGACTAGCGGGCACAGATACGCAGTATTTT. Residues: CAGGLAGTDTQYF.